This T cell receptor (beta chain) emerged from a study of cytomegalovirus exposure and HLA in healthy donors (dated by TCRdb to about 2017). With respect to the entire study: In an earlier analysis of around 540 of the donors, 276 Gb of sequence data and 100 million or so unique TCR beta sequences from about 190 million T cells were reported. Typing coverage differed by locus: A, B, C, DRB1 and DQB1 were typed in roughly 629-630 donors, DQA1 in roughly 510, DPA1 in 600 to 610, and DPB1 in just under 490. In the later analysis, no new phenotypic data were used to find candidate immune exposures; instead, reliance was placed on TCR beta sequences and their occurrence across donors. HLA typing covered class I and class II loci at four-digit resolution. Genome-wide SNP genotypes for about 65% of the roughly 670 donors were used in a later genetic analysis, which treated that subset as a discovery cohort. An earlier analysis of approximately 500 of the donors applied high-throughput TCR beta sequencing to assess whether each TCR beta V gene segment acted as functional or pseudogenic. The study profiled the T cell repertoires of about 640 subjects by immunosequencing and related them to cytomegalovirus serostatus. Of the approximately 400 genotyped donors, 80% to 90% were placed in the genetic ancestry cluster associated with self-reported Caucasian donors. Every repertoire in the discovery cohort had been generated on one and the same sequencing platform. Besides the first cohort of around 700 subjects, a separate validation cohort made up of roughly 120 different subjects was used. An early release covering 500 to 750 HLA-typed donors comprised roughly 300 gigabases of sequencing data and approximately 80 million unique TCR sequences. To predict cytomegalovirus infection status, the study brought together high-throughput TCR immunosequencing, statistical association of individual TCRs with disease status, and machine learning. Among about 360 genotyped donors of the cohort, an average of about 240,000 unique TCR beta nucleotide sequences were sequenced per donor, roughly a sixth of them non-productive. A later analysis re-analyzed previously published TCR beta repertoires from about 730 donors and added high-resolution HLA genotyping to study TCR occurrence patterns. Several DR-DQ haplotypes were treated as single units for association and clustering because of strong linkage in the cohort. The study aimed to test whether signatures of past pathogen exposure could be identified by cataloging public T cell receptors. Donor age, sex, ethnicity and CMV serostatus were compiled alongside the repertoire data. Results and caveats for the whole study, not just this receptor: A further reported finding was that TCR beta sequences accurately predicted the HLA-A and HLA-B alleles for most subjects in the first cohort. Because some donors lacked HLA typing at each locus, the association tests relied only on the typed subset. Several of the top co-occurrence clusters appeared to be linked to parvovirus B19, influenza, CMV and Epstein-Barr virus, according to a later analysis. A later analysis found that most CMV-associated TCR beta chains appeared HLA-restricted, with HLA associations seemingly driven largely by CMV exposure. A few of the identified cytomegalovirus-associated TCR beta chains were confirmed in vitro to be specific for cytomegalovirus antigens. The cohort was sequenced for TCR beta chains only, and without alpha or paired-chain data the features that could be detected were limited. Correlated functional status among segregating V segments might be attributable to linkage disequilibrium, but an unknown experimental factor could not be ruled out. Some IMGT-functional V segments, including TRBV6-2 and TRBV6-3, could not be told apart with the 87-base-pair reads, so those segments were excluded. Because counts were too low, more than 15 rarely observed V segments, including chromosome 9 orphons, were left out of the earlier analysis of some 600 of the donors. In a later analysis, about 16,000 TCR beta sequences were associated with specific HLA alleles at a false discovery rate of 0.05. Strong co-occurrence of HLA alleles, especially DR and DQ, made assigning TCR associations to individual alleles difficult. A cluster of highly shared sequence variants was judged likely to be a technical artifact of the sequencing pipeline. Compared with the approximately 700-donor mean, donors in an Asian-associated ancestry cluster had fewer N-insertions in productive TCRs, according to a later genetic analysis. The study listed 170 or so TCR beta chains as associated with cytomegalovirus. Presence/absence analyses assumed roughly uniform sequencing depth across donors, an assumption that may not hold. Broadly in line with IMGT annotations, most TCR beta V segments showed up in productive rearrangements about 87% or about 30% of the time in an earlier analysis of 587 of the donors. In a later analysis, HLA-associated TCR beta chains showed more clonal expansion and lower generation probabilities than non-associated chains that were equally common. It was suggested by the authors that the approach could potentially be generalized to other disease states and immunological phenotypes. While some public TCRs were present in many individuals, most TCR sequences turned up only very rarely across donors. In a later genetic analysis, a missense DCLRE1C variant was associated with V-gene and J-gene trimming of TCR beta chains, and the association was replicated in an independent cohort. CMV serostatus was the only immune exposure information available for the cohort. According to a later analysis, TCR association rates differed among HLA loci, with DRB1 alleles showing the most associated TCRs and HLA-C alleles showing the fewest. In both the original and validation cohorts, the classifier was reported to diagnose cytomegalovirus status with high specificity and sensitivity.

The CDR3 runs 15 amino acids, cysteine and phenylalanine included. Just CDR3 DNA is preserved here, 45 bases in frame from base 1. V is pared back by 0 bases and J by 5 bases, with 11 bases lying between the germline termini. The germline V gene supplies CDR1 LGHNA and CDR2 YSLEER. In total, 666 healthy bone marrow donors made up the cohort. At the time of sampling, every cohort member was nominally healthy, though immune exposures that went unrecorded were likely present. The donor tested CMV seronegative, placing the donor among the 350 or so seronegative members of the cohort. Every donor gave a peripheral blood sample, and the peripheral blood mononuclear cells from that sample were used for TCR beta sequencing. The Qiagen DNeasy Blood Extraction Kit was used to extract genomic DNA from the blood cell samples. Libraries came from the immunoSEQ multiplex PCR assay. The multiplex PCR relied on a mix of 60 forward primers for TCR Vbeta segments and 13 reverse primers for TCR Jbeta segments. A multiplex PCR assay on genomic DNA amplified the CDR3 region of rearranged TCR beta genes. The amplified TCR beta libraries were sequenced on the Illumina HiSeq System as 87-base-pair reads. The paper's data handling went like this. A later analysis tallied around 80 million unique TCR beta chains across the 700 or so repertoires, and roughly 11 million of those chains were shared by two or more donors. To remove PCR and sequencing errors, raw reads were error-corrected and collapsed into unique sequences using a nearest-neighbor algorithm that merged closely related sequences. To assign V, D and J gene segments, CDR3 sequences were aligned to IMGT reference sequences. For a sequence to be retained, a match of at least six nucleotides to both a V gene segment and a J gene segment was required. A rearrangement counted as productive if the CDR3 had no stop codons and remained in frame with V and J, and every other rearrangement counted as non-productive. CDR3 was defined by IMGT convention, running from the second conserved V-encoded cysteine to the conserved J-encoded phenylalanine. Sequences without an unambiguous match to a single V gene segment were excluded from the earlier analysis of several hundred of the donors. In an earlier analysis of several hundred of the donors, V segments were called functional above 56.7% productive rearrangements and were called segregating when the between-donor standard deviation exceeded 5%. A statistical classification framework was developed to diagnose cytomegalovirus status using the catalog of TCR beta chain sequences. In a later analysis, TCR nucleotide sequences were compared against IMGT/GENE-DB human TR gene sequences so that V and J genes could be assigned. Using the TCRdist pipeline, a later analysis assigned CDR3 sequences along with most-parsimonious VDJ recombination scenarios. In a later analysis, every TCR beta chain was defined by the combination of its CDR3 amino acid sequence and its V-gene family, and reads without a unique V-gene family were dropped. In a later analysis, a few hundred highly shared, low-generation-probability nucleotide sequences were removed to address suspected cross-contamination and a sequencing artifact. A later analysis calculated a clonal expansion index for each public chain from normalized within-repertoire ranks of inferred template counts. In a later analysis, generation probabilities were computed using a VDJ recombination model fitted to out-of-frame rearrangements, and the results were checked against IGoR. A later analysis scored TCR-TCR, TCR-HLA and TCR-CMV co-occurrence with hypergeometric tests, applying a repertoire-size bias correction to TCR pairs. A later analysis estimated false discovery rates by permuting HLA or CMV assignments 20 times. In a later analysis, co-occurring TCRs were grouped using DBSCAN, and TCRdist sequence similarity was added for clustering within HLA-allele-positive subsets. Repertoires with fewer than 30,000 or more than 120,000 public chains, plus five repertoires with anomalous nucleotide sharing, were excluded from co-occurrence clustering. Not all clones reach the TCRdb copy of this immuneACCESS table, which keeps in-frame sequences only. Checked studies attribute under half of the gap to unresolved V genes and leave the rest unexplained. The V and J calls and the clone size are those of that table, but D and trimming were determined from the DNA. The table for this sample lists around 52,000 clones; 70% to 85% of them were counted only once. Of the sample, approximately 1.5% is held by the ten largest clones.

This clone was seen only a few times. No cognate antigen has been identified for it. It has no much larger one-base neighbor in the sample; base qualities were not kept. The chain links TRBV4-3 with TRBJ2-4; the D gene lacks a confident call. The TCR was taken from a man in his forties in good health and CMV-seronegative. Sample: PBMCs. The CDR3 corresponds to CASSQEPRSENIQYF. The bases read TGCGCCAGCAGCCAAGAACCCCGGTCGGAAAACATTCAGTACTTC.